A single sample is the source of the 5 T cell receptor beta chains below, sequenced in a study of T cell repertoires and HLA-DP antigens. No antigen has been identified for these receptors. The table came from immunoSEQ multiplex PCR; TCRdb's copy has only in-frame clones and leaves some out. Among around 70,000 clones listed, about 80% were seen once. The specimen was CD4+ T cells from PBMCs. The receptors derive from a man in his sixties in good health and CMV-seronegative.

The chain couples TRBV30 to TRBJ2-1; 10 bases agree with TRBD1. Germline V lookup: CDR1 GTSNPN, CDR2 SVGIG (reference sequence). The CDR3 covers 18 residues. The ends lost 3 bases at V and 0 bases at J; junction bases unmatched: 11. This chain's CDR3 is CAWRQTGQGGYSYNEQFF. CDR3 DNA sequence: TGTGCCTGGAGACAAACTGGACAGGGGGGATACTCCTACAATGAGCAGTTCTTC.

This chain links TRBV30 with TRBJ1-2; no clear D. CDR3 length: 14 residues. Germline CDR1 GTSNPN, CDR2 SVGIG (reference sequence). V was pared by 7 bases and J by 4 bases, with 19 bases between. Here the CDR3 reads CASHPGRLTYGYTF. The CDR3 bases are TGTGCCTCCCACCCTGGACGGCTAACCTATGGCTACACCTTC.

V gene TRBV2 combines with J gene TRBJ1-2; D may be TRBD1 (5 bases). Per the germline V gene, CDR1 is SNHLY and CDR2 is FYNNEI. CDR3 length equals 13 residues. Trimming took 4 bases from V and 7 from J, leaving 13 bases between them. The CDR3 spells CASSGRTTAGYTF. The CDR3 nucleotides are TGTGCCAGCAGTGGGAGGACAACGGCTGGCTACACCTTC.

The CDR3 here is CASSGQFNQPQHF. For the CDR3, the DNA is TGTGCCAGCAGTGGACAGTTCAATCAGCCCCAGCATTTT. The chain links TRBV6-6 to TRBJ1-5, with a possible D match to TRBD1 (6 bases). V was pared by 5 bases and J by 3 bases, with 8 bases between. The CDR3 is made up of 13 amino acids. CDR1 is MNHNY, CDR2 SVGAGI, per germline (reference sequence).

The rearrangement uses TRBV5-1 and TRBJ2-7, with D perhaps being TRBD1 or TRBD2 (5 bases each). The ends were cut back, 0 bases at V and 5 bases at J, with 9 bases in the middle. CDR1 is SGHRS, CDR2 YFSETQ, per germline. This CDR3 comprises 13 residues. CDR3: CASSLGDVDEQYF. The CDR3 DNA follows: TGCGCCAGCAGCTTGGGGGACGTAGACGAGCAGTACTTC.